This TCR beta chain was sequenced for a study of PD-L1 blockade in urothelial cancer. The wider study: A median of 141,255 T cells was found in the blood samples.

The time point: pretreatment peripheral blood. Locally advanced or metastatic urothelial carcinoma affected all patients. This CDR3 has 15 residues. V was clipped by 6 bases and J by 4 bases; unmatched bases: 9. Per the germline V gene, CDR1 is MDHEN and CDR2 is SYDVKM. Using immunoSEQ multiplex PCR, the repertoire was profiled, and TCRdb retains in-frame clones only, with some absent. Found here are more than 55,000 clones, about 81% of them singletons; the top ten hold 1.6%. This clonotype was sampled from a man between 65 and 85 years old with urothelial cancer. Sequencing was performed on PBMCs, taken around atezolizumab (anti-PD-L1) treatment. The gene calls are TRBV28 and TRBJ1-2; 9 nucleotides match TRBD1. CDR3 sequence: CASSPGQGLGYGYTF. DNA for the CDR3: TGTGCCAGCAGCCCGGGACAGGGTTTGGGCTATGGCTACACCTTC.